These T cell receptor beta chains were read from a single sample in a study of memory CD4+ T cells and cytomegalovirus serostatus. The method was immunoSEQ multiplex PCR; TCRdb's version includes in-frame clones alone and lacks a portion of them. The sample carries 48,000 or so clones, about 77% recorded once. The specimen sequenced was memory CD4+ T cells from blood. These receptors all stem from an adult in good health and CMV-seronegative. The CDR3 runs from the conserved cysteine through the conserved F or W. D genes are given only for firm matches. A row's size may be missing; if present it is once, few, many or a size class.

TRBD2	TRBV14	NA	TRBJ2-5	CASSPLGTTQETQYF	TGTGCCAGCAGCCCACTCGGGACTACCCAAGAGACCCAGTACTTC
NA	TRBV18	NA	TRBJ1-1	CASSPDDQKAFF	TGTGCCAGCTCACCAGACGACCAAAAAGCTTTCTTT
TRBD1	TRBV5-1	NA	TRBJ1-1	CASSTDRGGGTEAFF	TGCGCCAGCAGCACGGACAGGGGCGGTGGGACTGAAGCTTTCTTT
TRBD2	TRBV10-3	NA	TRBJ2-3	CAISDPGTSGGDTQYF	TGTGCCATCAGTGACCCCGGGACTAGCGGAGGAGATACGCAGTATTTT
TRBD2	TRBV7-2	few	TRBJ2-2	CASSFLGLAASGELFF	TGTGCCAGCAGCTTTCTGGGACTAGCTGCGTCCGGGGAGCTGTTTTTT
NA	TRBV19	few	TRBJ1-2	CASSTLSGFDGYTF	TGTGCCAGTAGTACCCTTTCGGGGTTTGATGGCTACACCTTC
NA	TRBV5-5	NA	TRBJ1-2	CASSRGERSGDYGYTF	TGTGCCAGCAGCCGGGGGGAAAGATCGGGAGACTATGGCTACACCTTC
NA	TRBV11-2	NA	TRBJ1-1	CASSASVSTEAFF	TGTGCCAGCAGCGCATCGGTCAGCACTGAAGCTTTCTTT
TRBD1	TRBV6-1	NA	TRBJ1-5	CASSSGQGKYQPQHF	TGTGCCAGCAGTTCGGGACAGGGAAAGTATCAGCCCCAGCATTTT
NA	TRBV5-1	NA	TRBJ2-7	CASSLATAYEQYF	TGCGCCAGCAGCTTGGCGACGGCCTACGAGCAGTACTTC
NA	TRBV5-1	NA	TRBJ1-4	CASSGGSLTNEKLFF	TGCGCCAGCAGCGGAGGGTCCCTAACTAATGAAAAACTGTTTTTT
TRBD2	TRBV28	NA	TRBJ2-7	CASSPRLATYEQYF	TGTGCCAGCAGCCCGAGACTAGCGACCTACGAGCAGTACTTC
NA	TRBV19	few	TRBJ2-7	CASSTGREQYF	TGTGCCAGTAGTACAGGAAGGGAGCAGTACTTC
TRBD1	TRBV11-2	NA	TRBJ2-1	CASSLEGTGAYNEQFF	TGTGCCAGCAGCTTAGAAGGGACAGGGGCCTACAATGAGCAGTTCTTC
TRBD1	TRBV28	NA	TRBJ2-3	CASSHLRGRGADTQYF	TGTGCCAGCAGTCACCTCAGGGGGCGCGGGGCAGATACGCAGTATTTT
NA	TRBV7-8	NA	TRBJ2-1	CASSLEGQFAQFF	TGTGCCAGCAGCCTGGAGGGACAGTTCGCGCAGTTCTTC